The sequence of this T cell receptor beta chain was determined in a study of low-dose radiotherapy and immunotherapy resistance in tumors. Study summary: Cohort 1 patients were irradiated with 0.5 Gy fractions every 2 weeks to 6.5 Gy total.

Many counts were recorded for this clonotype. Germline CDR1 and CDR2: MGHRA and YSYEKL. CDR3 size: 17 residues. V gave up 0 bases and J gave up 4 bases, with 16 bases separating them. Time point here: before trial treatment. Alpha and beta chains were covered, as first-strand cDNA relied on TRAV- and TRBV-specific primers. Amplification, which lasted 20 PCR cycles, used a constant-region primer and V-primer adapter to amplify TCRs. It was by in vitro transcription that isolated mRNA was amplified. In TCRdb, the reads were re-called with MiXCR into one record per CDR3 protein. The sample holds tens of thousands of distinct CDR3 sequences; roughly a sixth are singletons and the top ten take less than 3.5%.

The chain employs TRBV4-1 and TRBJ1-3, with D possibly TRBD1 on 6 matching bases. This specimen was PBMCs, taken before treatment. The origin of this receptor is a male donor with prostate cancer. CDR3 sequence: CASSQDSTGYQGNTIYF. CDR3 DNA sequence: TGCGCCAGCAGCCAAGATTCAACAGGGTATCAGGGAAACACCATATATTTT.